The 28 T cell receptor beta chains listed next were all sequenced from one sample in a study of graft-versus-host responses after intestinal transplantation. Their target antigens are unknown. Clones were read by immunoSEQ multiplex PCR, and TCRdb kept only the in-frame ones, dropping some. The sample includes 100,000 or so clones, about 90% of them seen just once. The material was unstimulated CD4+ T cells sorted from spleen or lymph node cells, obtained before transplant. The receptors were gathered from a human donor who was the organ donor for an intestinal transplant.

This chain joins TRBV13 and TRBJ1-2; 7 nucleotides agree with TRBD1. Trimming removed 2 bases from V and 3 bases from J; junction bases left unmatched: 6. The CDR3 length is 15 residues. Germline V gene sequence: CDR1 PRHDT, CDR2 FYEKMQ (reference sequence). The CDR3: CASSLRQGNHYGYTF. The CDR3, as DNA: TGTGCCAGCAGCTTACGACAGGGTAATCACTATGGCTACACCTTC.

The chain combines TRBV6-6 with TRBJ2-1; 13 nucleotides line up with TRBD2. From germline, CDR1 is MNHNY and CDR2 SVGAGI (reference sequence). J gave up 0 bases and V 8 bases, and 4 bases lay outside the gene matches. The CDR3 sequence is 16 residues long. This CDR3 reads CASVLAGGSSYNEQFF. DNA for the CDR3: TGTGCCAGCGTACTAGCGGGGGGGAGCTCCTACAATGAGCAGTTCTTC.

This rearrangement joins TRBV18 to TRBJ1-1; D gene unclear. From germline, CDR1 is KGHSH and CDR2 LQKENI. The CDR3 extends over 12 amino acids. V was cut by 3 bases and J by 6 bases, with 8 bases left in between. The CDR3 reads CASSPGGPEAFF. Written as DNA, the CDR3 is TGTGCCAGCTCACCCGGAGGGCCTGAAGCTTTCTTT.

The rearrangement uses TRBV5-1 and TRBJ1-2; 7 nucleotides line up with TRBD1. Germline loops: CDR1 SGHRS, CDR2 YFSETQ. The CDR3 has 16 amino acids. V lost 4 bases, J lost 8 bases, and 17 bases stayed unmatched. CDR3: CASSMNFYRGVEGYTF. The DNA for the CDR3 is TGCGCCAGCAGCATGAATTTTTACAGGGGCGTTGAGGGCTACACCTTC.

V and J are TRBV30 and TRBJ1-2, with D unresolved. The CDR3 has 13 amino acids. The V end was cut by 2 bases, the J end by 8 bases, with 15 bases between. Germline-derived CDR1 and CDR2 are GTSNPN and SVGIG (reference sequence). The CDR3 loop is CAWSITDRQGYTF. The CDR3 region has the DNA TGTGCCTGGAGTATCACGGATAGGCAGGGCTACACCTTC.

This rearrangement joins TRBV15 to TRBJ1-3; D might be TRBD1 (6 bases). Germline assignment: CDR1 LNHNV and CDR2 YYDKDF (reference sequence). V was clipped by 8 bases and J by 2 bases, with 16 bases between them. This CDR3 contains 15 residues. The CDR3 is CATGRGQLAGNTIYF. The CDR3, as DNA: TGTGCCACCGGACGAGGACAGCTCGCTGGAAACACCATATATTTT.

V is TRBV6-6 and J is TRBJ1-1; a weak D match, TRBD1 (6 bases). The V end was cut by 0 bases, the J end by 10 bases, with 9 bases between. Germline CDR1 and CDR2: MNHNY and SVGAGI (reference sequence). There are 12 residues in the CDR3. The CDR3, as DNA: TGTGCCAGCAGTTACTCGGGGGCTGGAGCTTTCTTT. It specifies CASSYSGAGAFF.

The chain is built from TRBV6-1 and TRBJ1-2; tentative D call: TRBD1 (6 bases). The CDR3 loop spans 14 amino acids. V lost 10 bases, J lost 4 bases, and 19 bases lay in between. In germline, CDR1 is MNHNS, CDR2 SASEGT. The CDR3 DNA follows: TGTGCCACAAAGGGGGACACCTCCCTCTATGGCTACACCTTC. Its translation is CATKGDTSLYGYTF.

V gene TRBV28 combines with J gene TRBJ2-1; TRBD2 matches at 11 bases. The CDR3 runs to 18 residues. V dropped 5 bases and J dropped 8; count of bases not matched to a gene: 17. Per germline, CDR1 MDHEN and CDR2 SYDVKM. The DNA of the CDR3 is TGTGCCAGCAGTGAGACTAGCGGGGTTATCCATTTATTCGATGAGCAGTTCTTC. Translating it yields CASSETSGVIHLFDEQFF.

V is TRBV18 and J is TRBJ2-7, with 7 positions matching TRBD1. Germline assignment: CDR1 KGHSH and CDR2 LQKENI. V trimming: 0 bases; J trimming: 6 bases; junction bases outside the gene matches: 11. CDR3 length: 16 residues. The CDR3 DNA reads TGTGCCAGCTCACCACCGGGACAGCCCACCGGATTCGAGCAGTACTTC. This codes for CASSPPGQPTGFEQYF.

The CDR3 region is CASSLRGTEAFF. The CDR3 DNA is TGTGCCAGCAGCTTACGGGGAACTGAAGCTTTCTTT. V is TRBV7-8 and J is TRBJ1-1; D is unresolved. Trimming left V 2 bases short and J 5 bases short, with 6 bases between. Germline assignment: CDR1 SGHVS and CDR2 FQNEAQ. The CDR3 runs 12 residues. The entire variable domain, with the rest obtained from reference TRBV7-8 and TRBJ1-1, is as follows: GAGVSQSPRYKVAKRGQDVALRCDPISGHVSLFWYQQALGQGPEFLTYFQNEAQLDKSGLPSDRFFAERPEGSVSTLKIQRTQQEDSAVYLCASSLRGTEAFFGQGTRLTVV.

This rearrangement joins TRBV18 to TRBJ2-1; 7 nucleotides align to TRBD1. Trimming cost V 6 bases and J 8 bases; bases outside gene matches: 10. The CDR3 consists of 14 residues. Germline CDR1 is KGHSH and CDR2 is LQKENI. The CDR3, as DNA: TGTGCCAGCTCGGAGTTGACAGGGAAGGATGAGCAGTTCTTC. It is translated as CASSELTGKDEQFF.

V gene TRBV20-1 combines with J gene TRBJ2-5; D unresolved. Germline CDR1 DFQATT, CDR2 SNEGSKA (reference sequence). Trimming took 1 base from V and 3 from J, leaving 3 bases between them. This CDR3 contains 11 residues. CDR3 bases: TGCAGTGCTAGAGTCAAAGAGACCCAGTACTTC. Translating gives CSARVKETQYF.

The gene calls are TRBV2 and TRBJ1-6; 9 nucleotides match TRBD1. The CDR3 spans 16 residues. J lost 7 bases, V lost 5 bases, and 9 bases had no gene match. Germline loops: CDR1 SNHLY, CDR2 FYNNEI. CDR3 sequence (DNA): TGTGCCAGCAGTCTTCTTTCGACAGGGGGGAATTCACCCCTCCACTTT. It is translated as CASSLLSTGGNSPLHF. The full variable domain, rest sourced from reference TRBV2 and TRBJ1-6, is EPEVTQTPSHQVTQMGQEVILRCVPISNHLYFYWYRQILGQKVEFLVSFYNNEISEKSEIFDDQFSVERPDGSNFTLKIRSTKLEDSAMYFCASSLLSTGGNSPLHFGNGTRLTVT.

CDR3 coding DNA: TGTGCCAGCACCCGAGACAGGGGGACTTACACCGGGGAGCTGTTTTTT. This translates into CASTRDRGTYTGELFF. The V call is TRBV4-2, the J call TRBJ2-2, with 9 bases that match TRBD1. The CDR3 consists of 16 residues. Trimming removed 7 bases from V and 3 bases from J; junction bases left unmatched: 9. The germline CDR1 and CDR2 sequences are LGHNA and YNFKEQ.

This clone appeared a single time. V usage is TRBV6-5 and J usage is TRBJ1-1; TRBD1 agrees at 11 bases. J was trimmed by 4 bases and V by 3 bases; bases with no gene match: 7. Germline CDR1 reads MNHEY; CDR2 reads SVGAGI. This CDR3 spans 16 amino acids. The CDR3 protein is CASSYRRGQGATEAFF. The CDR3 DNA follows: TGTGCCAGCAGTTATCGGCGTGGACAGGGGGCCACTGAAGCTTTCTTT.

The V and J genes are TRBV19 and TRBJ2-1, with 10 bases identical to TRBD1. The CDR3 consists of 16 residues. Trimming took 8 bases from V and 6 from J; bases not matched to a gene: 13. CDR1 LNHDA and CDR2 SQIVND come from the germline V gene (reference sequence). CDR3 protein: CASRGLWTGGINEQFF. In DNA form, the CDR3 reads TGTGCCAGTCGTGGCCTTTGGACAGGGGGTATCAATGAGCAGTTCTTC.

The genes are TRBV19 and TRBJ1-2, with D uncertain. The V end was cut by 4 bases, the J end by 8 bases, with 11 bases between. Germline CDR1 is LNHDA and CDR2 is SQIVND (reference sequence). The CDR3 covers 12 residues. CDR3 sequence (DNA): TGTGCCAGTAGTACAGGCCTCGGGGGCTACACCTTC. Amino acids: CASSTGLGGYTF. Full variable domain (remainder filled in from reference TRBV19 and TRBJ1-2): DGGITQSPKYLFRKEGQNVTLSCEQNLNHDAMYWYRQDPGQGLRLIYYSQIVNDFQKGDIAEGYSVSREKKESFPLTVTSAQKNPTAFYLCASSTGLGGYTFGSGTRLTVV.

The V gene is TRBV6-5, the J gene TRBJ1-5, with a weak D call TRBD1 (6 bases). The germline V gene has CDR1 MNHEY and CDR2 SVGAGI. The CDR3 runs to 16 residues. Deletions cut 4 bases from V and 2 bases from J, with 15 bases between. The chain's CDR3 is CASSSGGGTRNQPQHF. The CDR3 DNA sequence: TGTGCCAGCAGTTCCGGGGGGGGGACACGCAATCAGCCCCAGCATTTT.

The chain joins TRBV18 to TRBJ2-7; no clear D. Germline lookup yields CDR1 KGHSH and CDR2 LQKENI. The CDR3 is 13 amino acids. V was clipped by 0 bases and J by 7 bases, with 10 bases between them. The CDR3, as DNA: TGTGCCAGCTCACCACCGACACCAAGGGAGCAGTACTTC. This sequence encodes CASSPPTPREQYF.

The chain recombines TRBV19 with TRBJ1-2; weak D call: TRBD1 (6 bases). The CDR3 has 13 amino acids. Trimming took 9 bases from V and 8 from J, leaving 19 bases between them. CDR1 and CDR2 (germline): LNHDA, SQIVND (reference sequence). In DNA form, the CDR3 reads TGTGCCAGCAAACAGGGTAGGGCGGGAGGCTACACCTTC. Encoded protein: CASKQGRAGGYTF.

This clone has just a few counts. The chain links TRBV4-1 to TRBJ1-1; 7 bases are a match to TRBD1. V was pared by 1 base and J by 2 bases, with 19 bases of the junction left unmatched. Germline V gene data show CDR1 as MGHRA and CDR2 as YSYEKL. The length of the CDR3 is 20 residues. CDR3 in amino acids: CASSQGQGKGGRALNTEAFF. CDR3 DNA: TGCGCCAGCAGCCAAGGACAGGGAAAGGGCGGGAGGGCCTTAAACACTGAAGCTTTCTTT.

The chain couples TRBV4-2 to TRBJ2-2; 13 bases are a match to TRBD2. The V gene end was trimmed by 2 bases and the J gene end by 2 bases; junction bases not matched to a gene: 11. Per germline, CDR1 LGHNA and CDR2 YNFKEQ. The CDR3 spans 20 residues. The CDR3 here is CASSQTPGLAGRTNTGELFF. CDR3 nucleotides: TGTGCCAGCAGCCAAACCCCGGGACTAGCGGGGAGAACAAACACCGGGGAGCTGTTTTTT.

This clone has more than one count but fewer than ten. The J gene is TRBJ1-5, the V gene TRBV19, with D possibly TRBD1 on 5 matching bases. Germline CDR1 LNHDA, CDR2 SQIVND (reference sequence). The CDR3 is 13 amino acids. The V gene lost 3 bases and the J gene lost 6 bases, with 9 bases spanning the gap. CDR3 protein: CASSMGQFQPQHF. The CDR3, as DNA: TGTGCCAGTAGTATGGGGCAATTTCAGCCCCAGCATTTT.

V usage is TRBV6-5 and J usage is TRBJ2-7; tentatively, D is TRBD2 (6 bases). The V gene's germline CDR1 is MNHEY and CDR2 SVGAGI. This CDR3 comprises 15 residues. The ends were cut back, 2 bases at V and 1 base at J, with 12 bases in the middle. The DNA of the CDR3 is TGTGCCAGCAGTTACCGGGGGATGGCATCCTACGAGCAGTACTTC. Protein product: CASSYRGMASYEQYF.

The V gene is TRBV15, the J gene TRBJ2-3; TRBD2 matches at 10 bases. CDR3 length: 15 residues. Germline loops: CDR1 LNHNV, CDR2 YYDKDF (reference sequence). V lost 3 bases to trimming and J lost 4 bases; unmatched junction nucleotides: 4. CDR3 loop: CATSRSGGAPDTQYF. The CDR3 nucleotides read TGTGCCACCAGCAGGAGCGGGGGGGCCCCAGATACGCAGTATTTT.

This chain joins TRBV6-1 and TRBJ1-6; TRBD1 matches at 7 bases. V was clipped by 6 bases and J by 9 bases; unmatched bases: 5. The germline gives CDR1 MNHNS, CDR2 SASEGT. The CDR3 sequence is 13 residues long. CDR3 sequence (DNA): TGTGCCAGCAGGAGACAGGGATCTTCACCCCTCCACTTT. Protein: CASRRQGSSPLHF.

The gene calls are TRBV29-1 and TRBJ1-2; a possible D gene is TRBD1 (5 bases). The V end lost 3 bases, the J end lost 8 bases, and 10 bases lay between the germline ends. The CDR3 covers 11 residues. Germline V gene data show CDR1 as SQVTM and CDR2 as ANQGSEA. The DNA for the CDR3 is TGCAGCGTTGACCAGGGTAGCGGCTACACCTTC. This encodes CSVDQGSGYTF.